This T cell receptor beta chain is from a study of graft-versus-host responses after intestinal transplantation. Study details: Among the recipients, transplants were multivisceral, liver-intestinal, or isolated intestinal. Recipients were all induced with anti-thymocyte globulin, then given tacrolimus and steroids for around 3 years.

Measured with immunoSEQ multiplex PCR; TCRdb has only the in-frame clones, and not every one. The sample has 90,000 to 150,000 clones, roughly 95% seen once. This CDR3 contains 15 residues. Germline CDR1 MDHEN, CDR2 SYDVKM. Details on this clone: Its antigen is currently unknown.

This TCR derives from a human donor who received an intestinal transplant. Sequenced material: unstimulated CD8+ T cells sorted from spleen or lymph node cells, taken before intestinal transplant. This rearrangement joins TRBV28 to TRBJ2-5; D is ambiguous. Gene TRBJ2-7 matches the end of the DNA better, so the J call may be wrong. In DNA form, the CDR3 reads TGTGCCAGCAGTTTCCCCCGCTTAGTAAGCTACGAGCAGTACTTC. Translation: CASSFPRLVSYEQYF.